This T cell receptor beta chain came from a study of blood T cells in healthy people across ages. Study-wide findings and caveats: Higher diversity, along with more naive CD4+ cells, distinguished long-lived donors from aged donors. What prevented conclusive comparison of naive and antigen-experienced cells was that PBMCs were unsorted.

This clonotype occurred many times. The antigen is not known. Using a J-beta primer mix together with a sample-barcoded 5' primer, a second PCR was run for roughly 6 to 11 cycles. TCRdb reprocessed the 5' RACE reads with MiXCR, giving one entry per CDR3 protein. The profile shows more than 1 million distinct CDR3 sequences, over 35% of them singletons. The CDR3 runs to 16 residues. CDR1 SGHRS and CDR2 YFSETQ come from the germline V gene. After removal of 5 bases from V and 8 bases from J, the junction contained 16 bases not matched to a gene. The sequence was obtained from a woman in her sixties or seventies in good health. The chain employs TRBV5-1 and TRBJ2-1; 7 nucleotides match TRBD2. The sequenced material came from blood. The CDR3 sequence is CASSIPRDYMPDEQFF. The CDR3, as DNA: TGCGCCAGCAGTATACCCCGGGACTACATGCCCGATGAGCAGTTCTTC.